The TCR beta chain described here comes from a study of T cell responses to AZD1222 COVID-19 vaccine. In regard to this clone: Its specificity is not known.

Using immunoSEQ multiplex PCR, the repertoire was profiled, and TCRdb retains in-frame clones only, with some absent. The sample shows about 140,000 clones, approximately 90% of them seen only once. CDR1 and CDR2 from the germline V gene are MNHEY and SVGAGI. Between the trimmed V and J ends, which lost 2 bases and 3 bases, there was a span of 11 bases. CDR3 length: 14 amino acids. Study observations and caveats: Distributed over spike, vaccine-associated CD4 TCRs predominated at 160-218 and 743-854.

This chain links TRBV6-5 with TRBJ2-7, with D perhaps matching TRBD1 or TRBD2 (5 bases each). The clonotype comes from an adult in good health. Source: peripheral blood, taken on day 0 of AZD1222 vaccination. The CDR3 spells CASSYTRDLYEQYF. The DNA for the CDR3 is TGTGCCAGCAGTTACACCCGGGACCTCTACGAGCAGTACTTC.